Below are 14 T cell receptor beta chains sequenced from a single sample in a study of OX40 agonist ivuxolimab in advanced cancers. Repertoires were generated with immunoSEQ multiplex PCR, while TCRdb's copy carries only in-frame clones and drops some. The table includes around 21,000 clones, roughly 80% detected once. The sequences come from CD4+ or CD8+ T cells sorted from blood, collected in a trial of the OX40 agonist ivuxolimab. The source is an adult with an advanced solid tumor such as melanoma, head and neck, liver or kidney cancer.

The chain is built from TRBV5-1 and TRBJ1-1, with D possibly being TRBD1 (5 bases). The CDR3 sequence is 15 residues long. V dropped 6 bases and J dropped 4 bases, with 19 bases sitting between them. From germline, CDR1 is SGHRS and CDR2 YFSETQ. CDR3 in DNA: TGCGCCAGCACCCTTAGGGGCACCTCGGGCACTGAAGCTTTCTTT. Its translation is CASTLRGTSGTEAFF. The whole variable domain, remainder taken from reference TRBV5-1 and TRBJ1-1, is KAGVTQTPRYLIKTRGQQVTLSCSPISGHRSVSWYQQTPGQGLQFLFEYFSETQRNKGNFPGRFSGRQFSNSRSEMNVSTLELGDSALYLCASTLRGTSGTEAFFGQGTRLTVV.

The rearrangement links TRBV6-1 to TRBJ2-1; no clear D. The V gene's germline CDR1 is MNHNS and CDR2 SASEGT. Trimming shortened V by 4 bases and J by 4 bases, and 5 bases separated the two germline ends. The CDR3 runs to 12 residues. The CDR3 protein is CASSAQYNEQFF. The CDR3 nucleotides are TGTGCCAGCAGTGCACAGTACAATGAGCAGTTCTTC.

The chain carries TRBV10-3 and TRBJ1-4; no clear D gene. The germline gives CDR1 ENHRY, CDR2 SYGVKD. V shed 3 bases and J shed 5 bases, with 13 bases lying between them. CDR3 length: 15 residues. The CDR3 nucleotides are TGTGCCATCAGTGACCAACCGGGGAAAAATGAAAAACTGTTTTTT. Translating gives CAISDQPGKNEKLFF.

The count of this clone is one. CDR3 residues: CAWGGLSNTGELFF. The CDR3 bases are TGTGCCTGGGGGGGACTCTCTAACACCGGGGAGCTGTTTTTT. V and J are TRBV30 and TRBJ2-2, with D possibly matching TRBD2 (6 bases). Between the trimmed V and J ends, which lost 5 bases and 2 bases, there was a span of 12 bases. Germline CDR1 reads GTSNPN; CDR2 reads SVGIG (reference sequence). The CDR3 loop spans 14 amino acids.

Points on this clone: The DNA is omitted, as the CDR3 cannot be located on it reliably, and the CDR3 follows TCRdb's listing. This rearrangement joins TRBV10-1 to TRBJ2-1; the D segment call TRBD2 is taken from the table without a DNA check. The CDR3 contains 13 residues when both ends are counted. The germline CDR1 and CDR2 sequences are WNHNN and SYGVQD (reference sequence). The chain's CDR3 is CASSSSRYNEQFF.

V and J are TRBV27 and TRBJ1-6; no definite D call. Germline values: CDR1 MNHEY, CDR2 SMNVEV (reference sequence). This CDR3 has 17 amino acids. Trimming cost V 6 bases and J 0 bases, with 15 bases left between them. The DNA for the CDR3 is TGTGCCAGCAGAGGGCGGGCTGAGAGCTCCTATAATTCACCCCTCCACTTT. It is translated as CASRGRAESSYNSPLHF.

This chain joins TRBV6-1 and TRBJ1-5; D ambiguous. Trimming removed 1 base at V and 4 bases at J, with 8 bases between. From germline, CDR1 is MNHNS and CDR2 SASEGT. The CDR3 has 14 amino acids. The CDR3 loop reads CASSEGGPNQPQHF. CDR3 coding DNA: TGTGCCAGCAGTGAAGGGGGTCCGAATCAGCCCCAGCATTTT.

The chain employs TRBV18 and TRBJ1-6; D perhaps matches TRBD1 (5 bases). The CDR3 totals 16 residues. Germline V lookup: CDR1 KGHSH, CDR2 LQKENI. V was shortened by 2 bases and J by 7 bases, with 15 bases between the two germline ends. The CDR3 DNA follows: TGTGCCAGCTCACCATACCGTCAGGGACCCAATTCACCCCTCCACTTT. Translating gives CASSPYRQGPNSPLHF.

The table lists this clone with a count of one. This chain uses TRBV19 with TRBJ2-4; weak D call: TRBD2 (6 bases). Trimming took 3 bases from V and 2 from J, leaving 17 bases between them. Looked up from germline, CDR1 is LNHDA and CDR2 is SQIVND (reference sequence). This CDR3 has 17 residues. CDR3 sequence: CASSIRADSGSKNIQYF. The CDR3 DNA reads TGTGCCAGTAGTATCAGGGCGGATAGCGGCTCCAAAAACATTCAGTACTTC.

The CDR3 DNA reads as TGTGCCAGCTCAGCAAACTCCTACGAGCAGTACTTC. Its translation is CASSANSYEQYF. This rearrangement joins TRBV18 to TRBJ2-7, with D unresolved. The V end lost 5 bases, the J end lost 0 bases, and 5 bases lay between the germline ends. The length of the CDR3 is 12 residues. CDR1 KGHSH and CDR2 LQKENI come from the germline V gene.

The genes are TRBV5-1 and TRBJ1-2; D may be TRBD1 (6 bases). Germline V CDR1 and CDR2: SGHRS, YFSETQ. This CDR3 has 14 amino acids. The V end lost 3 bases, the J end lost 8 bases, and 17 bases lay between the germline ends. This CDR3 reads CASSSGEGVLGYTF. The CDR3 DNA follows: TGCGCCAGCAGCTCAGGGGAAGGCGTACTAGGCTACACCTTC.

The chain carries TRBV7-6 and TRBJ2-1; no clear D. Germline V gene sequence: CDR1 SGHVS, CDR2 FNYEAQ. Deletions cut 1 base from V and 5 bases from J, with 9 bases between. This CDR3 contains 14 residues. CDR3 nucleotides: TGTGCCAGCAGCTTAGGGATGAACAACAATGAGCAGTTCTTC. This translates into CASSLGMNNNEQFF.

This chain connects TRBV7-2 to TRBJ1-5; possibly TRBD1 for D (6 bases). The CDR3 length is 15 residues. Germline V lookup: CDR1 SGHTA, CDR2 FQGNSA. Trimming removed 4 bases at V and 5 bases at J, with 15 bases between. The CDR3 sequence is CASSSQGWGDQPQHF. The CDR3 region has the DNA TGTGCCAGCAGCTCTCAGGGGTGGGGGGATCAGCCCCAGCATTTT.

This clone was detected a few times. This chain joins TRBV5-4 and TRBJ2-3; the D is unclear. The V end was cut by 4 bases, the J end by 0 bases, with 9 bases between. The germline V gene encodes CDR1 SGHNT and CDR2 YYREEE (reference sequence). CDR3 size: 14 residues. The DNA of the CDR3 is TGTGCCAGCAGCCTGGGCACTAGCACAGATACGCAGTATTTT. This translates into CASSLGTSTDTQYF.